The 4 T cell receptor beta chains given below trace back to one sample, sequenced in a study of PD-1 blockade in classical Hodgkin lymphoma. Specified time point: cycle 4 day 1 (C4D1), after around six weeks of nivolumab. Every patient had relapsed following autologous stem cell transplantation, and cohorts differed in brentuximab vedotin exposure. Produced via immunoSEQ multiplex PCR; TCRdb's table is partial and in-frame only. In the table there are more than 85,000 clones, approximately 90% of which are singletons. Here the sequenced sample was peripheral blood mononuclear cells (PBMCs), taken before the fourth cycle of nivolumab. All receptors derive from a human donor with classical Hodgkin lymphoma.

CDR3 DNA sequence: TGTGCCAGCCACAGGGTTGGGGGCGAAAAGGCTTCAGCTTTCTTT. Translation gives CASHRVGGEKASAFF. This chain connects TRBV19 to TRBJ1-1; the D gene is possibly TRBD1 (6 bases). CDR1 and CDR2 (germline): LNHDA, SQIVND (reference sequence). Trimming pared 9 bases from V and 10 bases from J, leaving 27 bases between. This CDR3 comprises 15 residues.

The chain couples TRBV2 to TRBJ2-7, with a weak D call TRBD2 (5 bases). The CDR3 contains 12 residues. Looked up from germline, CDR1 is SNHLY and CDR2 is FYNNEI. The V gene lost 4 bases and the J gene lost 5 bases, with 9 bases spanning the gap. The CDR3 region is CASSGEADEQYF. CDR3 bases: TGTGCCAGCAGTGGAGAAGCGGACGAGCAGTACTTC.

This chain joins TRBV9 and TRBJ1-2, with 9 bases matching TRBD1. The germline V gene has CDR1 SGDLS and CDR2 YYNGEE. J gave up 4 bases and V 4 bases, and 2 bases lay outside the gene matches. CDR3 size: 13 residues. The chain's CDR3 is CASSRTGAYGYTF. The CDR3 DNA is TGTGCCAGCAGCAGGACAGGGGCCTATGGCTACACCTTC.

The chain uses TRBV4-2 and TRBJ1-1; D ambiguous. V lost 1 base to trimming and J lost 2 bases, with 14 bases between them. This CDR3 contains 16 residues. Germline V lookup: CDR1 LGHNA, CDR2 YNFKEQ. The CDR3 coding sequence is TGTGCCAGCAGCCAAGTGGAGGACGTTCAAAACACTGAAGCTTTCTTT. This encodes CASSQVEDVQNTEAFF.